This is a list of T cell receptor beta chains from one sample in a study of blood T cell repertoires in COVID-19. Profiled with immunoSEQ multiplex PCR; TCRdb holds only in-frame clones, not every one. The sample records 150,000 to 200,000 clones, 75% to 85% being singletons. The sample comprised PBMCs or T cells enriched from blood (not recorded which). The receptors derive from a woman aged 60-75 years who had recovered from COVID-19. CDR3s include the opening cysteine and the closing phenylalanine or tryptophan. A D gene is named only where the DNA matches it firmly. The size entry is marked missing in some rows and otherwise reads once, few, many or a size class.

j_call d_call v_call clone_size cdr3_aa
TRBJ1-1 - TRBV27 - CASIRGWGEPNKEAFF
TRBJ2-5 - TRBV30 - CAWSVQQETQYF
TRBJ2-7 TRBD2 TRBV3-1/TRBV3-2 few CASARGGAAYEQYF
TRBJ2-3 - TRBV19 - CASSPGQLSTDTQYF
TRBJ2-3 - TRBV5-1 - CASSGGGTDTDTQYF
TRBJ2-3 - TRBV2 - CARNRESDTQYF
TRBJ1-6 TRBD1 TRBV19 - CASSMGTGGASNSPLHF
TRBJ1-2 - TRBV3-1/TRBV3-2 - CASSPNTVLGYTF
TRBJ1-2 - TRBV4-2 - CASSQGGDDNYGYTF
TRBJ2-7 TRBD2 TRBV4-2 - CASSQVAGGNYEQYF
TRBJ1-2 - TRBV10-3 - CAISEGREVDGYTF
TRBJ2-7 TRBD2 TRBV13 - CASSLQRGVLYEQYF
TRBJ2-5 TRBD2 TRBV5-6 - CASSLVGLAGQETQYF
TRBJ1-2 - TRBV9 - CASRLLPQGNYGYTF
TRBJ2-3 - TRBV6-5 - CASSYRGSTDTQYF
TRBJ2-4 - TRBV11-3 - CASSLDPPSKNIQYF
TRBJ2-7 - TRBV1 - CTSSRLPSGGTSNYEQYF
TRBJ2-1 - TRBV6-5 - CASSYEGYNEQFF
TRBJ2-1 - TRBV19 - CASSIPGNEQFF
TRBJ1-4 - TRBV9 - CASSVADLTNEKLFF
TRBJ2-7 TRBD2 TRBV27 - CASRGAGGLYEQYF
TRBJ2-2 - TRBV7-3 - CASSSGFTGELFF
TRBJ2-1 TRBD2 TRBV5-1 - CASSSSGGGYNEQFF
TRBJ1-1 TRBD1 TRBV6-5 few CASSDRGRITEAFF
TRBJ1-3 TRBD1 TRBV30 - CAWRMTGAGNTIYF
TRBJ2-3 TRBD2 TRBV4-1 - CASSPGGAKASDTQYF
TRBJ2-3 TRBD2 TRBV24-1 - CATSDLPGGDTQYF
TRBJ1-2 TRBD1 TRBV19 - CASSRGTVDGYTF
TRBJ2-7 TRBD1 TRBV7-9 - CASSSRDSEYEQYF
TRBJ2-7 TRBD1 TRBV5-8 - CASSNGQGANEQYF
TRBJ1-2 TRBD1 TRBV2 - CASSTQLPGQSLYGYTF
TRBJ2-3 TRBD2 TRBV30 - CAWSVARGGLDTQYF
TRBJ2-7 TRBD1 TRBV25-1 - CASSETGQGRNEQYF
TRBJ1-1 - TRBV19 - CASSPSGGGPEAFF
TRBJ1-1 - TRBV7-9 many CASSSAFGTMSSATFF
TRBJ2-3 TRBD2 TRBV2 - CASSEGLAGTDTQYF
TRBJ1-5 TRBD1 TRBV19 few CASRSGGVYSNQPQHF
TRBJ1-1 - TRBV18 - CASSPVQGRIEKNTEAFF
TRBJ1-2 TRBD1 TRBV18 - CASSPPGQMDYGYTF
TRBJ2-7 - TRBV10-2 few CASSTGVSYEQYF
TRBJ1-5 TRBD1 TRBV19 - CASRTEGARDNQPQHF
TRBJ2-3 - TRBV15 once CATRFADNTDTQYF
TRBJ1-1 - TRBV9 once CASSPHMHTEAFF